This T cell receptor (beta chain) was obtained from a study of control samples from healthy donors and cancer patients. Clones were read by immunoSEQ multiplex PCR, and TCRdb kept only the in-frame ones, dropping some. Of around 140,000 clones listed, 75% to 95% are singletons. The clonotype originates from a man aged 25 to 45 in good health. Material: blood.

DNA of the CDR3: TGCAGTGCTAGTAGGGACAGCGGCGGCTACACCTTC. Translation: CSASRDSGGYTF. The V call is TRBV20-1, the J call TRBJ1-2, with 7 bases that match TRBD1. The CDR3 is 12 residues long. V dropped 3 bases and J dropped 8; count of bases not matched to a gene: 6. CDR1 DFQATT and CDR2 SNEGSKA come from the germline V gene (reference sequence).